The clone carrying this T cell receptor (beta chain) was seen a handful of times. What it binds is not known. From RNA, the CDR3 regions of TCR beta chains were amplified and sequenced. HTBI primers were used in a first-round RT-PCR, which preceded a second-round multiplex PCR. Each CDR3 protein gets one entry after TCRdb re-called the multiplex PCR reads with MiXCR. Of approximately 500,000 distinct CDR3 sequences detected, approximately 15% appear once; the ten largest clones hold 9.8%. The data derive from a study of Graves' ophthalmopathy and Graves' hyperthyroidism. Presentation of ophthalmopathy in the donors involved moderate-to-severe activity, CAS ≥3, NOSPECS ≥4 and a duration under 3 months. The diagnosis combined clinical symptoms, thyroxine, TRAb, thyroid ultrasound and orbital computed tomography scans. The study, taken as a whole, reports: Most thyroid-expanded clonotypes exceeding 0.001 frequency were also found in blood. Separation of ophthalmopathy from stable hyperthyroidism was achieved by a 13-signature model, at roughly 88% sensitivity and roughly 81% specificity.

Sequencing used blood. The receptor's source is a woman in her twenties or thirties with Graves' ophthalmopathy.

As DNA, the CDR3 is TGTGCCAGCAGTTTATCAACCGGGGTGGGGGGATACGAGCAGTACTTC. It yields the protein CASSLSTGVGGYEQYF. V is TRBV27 and J is TRBJ2-7, with D maybe TRBD2 (6 bases). Per the germline V gene, CDR1 is MNHEY and CDR2 is SMNVEV (reference sequence). Trimming removed 0 bases from V and 4 bases from J, with 16 bases in between. The CDR3 runs to 16 residues.